The 20 T cell receptor beta chains below come from one sample, sequenced in a study of blood T cell repertoires in COVID-19 (TCRdb year 2020). Receptor amplification or capture employed the immunoSEQ multiplex PCR assay. TCRdb obtained this table from immuneACCESS and retained in-frame rearrangements with V and J assigned. These tables miss some clones; where compared with another copy, unresolved V genes account for less than half of the shortfall, and the remainder is unexplained. Recorded for this sample are roughly 260,000 clones; over 80% of them occurred a single time. The leading ten clones occupy about 1.2% of the sample. Sequencing was done on a sample of PBMCs or T cells enriched from blood (not recorded which). These receptor sequences come from a human donor in a cohort exposed to, infected with or recovered from COVID-19 (not recorded which). The donor label of this sample is uncertain.

The chain uses TRBV4-2 and TRBJ2-3; TRBD2 agrees at 11 bases. Trimming cost V 2 bases and J 5 bases; bases outside gene matches: 6. CDR1 LGHNA and CDR2 YNFKEQ come from the germline V gene. This CDR3 spans 16 amino acids. This CDR3 reads CASSQPTSGGGDTQYF. CDR3 DNA sequence: TGTGCCAGCAGCCAACCTACTAGCGGGGGAGGAGATACGCAGTATTTT.

V and J are TRBV19 and TRBJ2-7; D is perhaps TRBD2 (5 bases). The germline CDR1 and CDR2 sequences are LNHDA and SQIVND (reference sequence). The length of the CDR3 is 13 residues. Trimming shortened V by 8 bases and J by 2 bases, and 13 bases separated the two germline ends. The CDR3 coding sequence is TGTGCCAGTCGGGGTTATCGGGCCTACGAGCAGTACTTC. Translated, it gives CASRGYRAYEQYF. The full variable domain, completed using reference TRBV19 and TRBJ2-7, is DGGITQSPKYLFRKEGQNVTLSCEQNLNHDAMYWYRQDPGQGLRLIYYSQIVNDFQKGDIAEGYSVSREKKESFPLTVTSAQKNPTAFYLCASRGYRAYEQYFGPGTRLTVT.

V and J are TRBV10-3 and TRBJ2-3; 14 positions agree with TRBD2. Germline V gene lookup returns CDR1 ENHRY and CDR2 SYGVKD. With V trimmed by 10 bases and J by 2 bases, 8 bases remained unmatched. The CDR3 is 16 residues long. CDR3 in amino acids: CATKETSGGATDTQYF. The CDR3 DNA reads TGTGCCACTAAAGAGACTAGCGGGGGGGCCACAGATACGCAGTATTTT.

This chain links TRBV11-3 with TRBJ2-7, with 8 positions matching TRBD1. This CDR3 comprises 13 residues. The germline gives CDR1 SGHNT, CDR2 YENEEA. V shed 9 bases, J shed 6 bases, and the junction held 10 bases outside the gene matches. This CDR3 is CASGSGTGSEQYF. DNA for the CDR3: TGTGCCAGTGGATCCGGGACAGGCTCCGAGCAGTACTTC.

The chain is built from TRBV4-2 and TRBJ2-2, with 8 bases identical to TRBD1. Per germline, CDR1 LGHNA and CDR2 YNFKEQ. V was clipped by 2 bases and J by 4 bases; unmatched bases: 3. The CDR3 has 15 amino acids. The CDR3 is CASSQTRGPTGELFF. As DNA, the CDR3 is TGTGCCAGCAGCCAAACCAGGGGGCCCACCGGGGAGCTGTTTTTT.

The chain employs TRBV5-4 and TRBJ2-3; possible D gene TRBD2, 6 bases. This CDR3 spans 18 amino acids. Per the germline V gene, CDR1 is SGHNT and CDR2 is YYREEE (reference sequence). The V and J ends lost 1 base and 0 bases respectively, with 18 bases between them. In DNA form, the CDR3 reads TGTGCCAGCAGCTTGAGGGCGGGGAGGCTCTTCAGCACAGATACGCAGTATTTT. The encoded protein is CASSLRAGRLFSTDTQYF.

This rearrangement joins TRBV24-1 to TRBJ2-3, with 14 bases lining up with TRBD2. CDR1 KGHDR and CDR2 SFDVKD come from the germline V gene. This CDR3 contains 19 residues. V was clipped by 0 bases and J by 3 bases; unmatched bases: 7. The CDR3 sequence: CATSDLGSTSGGATDTQYF. CDR3 bases: TGTGCCACCAGTGATTTGGGATCGACTAGCGGGGGGGCGACAGATACGCAGTATTTT.

V and J are TRBV4-1 and TRBJ2-5; D remains unclear. The CDR3 spans 16 residues. Germline loops: CDR1 MGHRA, CDR2 YSYEKL. Trimming took 4 bases from V and 7 from J, leaving 22 bases between them. The CDR3 region is CASSLRRDLALATQYF. The CDR3 nucleotides are TGCGCCAGCAGCCTTCGGAGAGACTTGGCCTTGGCGACCCAGTACTTC.

The rearrangement uses TRBV18 and TRBJ1-6; D perhaps matches TRBD1 (5 bases). The CDR3 loop spans 13 amino acids. CDR1 is KGHSH and CDR2 is LQKENI in the germline V gene. Trimming stripped 9 bases from V and 10 bases from J, with 16 bases between. The CDR3 loop reads CARLRQGDSPLHF. Written as DNA, the CDR3 is TGTGCCAGATTAAGGCAGGGCGACTCACCCCTCCACTTT.

The J gene is TRBJ2-3, the V gene TRBV5-4; D perhaps matches TRBD2 (6 bases). The CDR3 contains 14 residues. The germline V gene encodes CDR1 SGHNT and CDR2 YYREEE (reference sequence). Trimming took 3 bases from V and 4 from J, leaving 12 bases between them. The CDR3 spells CASSSTGTSDTQYF. CDR3 nucleotides: TGTGCCAGCAGCTCTACCGGGACTTCAGATACGCAGTATTTT.

The chain links TRBV19 to TRBJ1-3; D perhaps matches TRBD1 (6 bases). Trimming pared 6 bases from V and 6 bases from J, leaving 18 bases between. CDR3 length: 15 residues. Germline CDR1 LNHDA, CDR2 SQIVND (reference sequence). In nucleotides, the CDR3 is TGTGCCAGTAGCACCATCGGACAGCTTCCAAACACCATATATTTT. Protein: CASSTIGQLPNTIYF.

About this clone: Other DNA sequences in this specimen translate into the identical CDR3. The chain joins TRBV27 to TRBJ1-1, with D possibly matching TRBD1 (5 bases). The CDR3 spans 12 residues. The germline CDR1 and CDR2 sequences are MNHEY and SMNVEV (reference sequence). V was clipped by 4 bases and J by 5 bases, with 8 bases between them. The chain's CDR3 is CASSSPGTEAFF. The CDR3 DNA reads as TGTGCCAGCAGTTCCCCAGGGACTGAAGCTTTCTTT.

V usage is TRBV30 and J usage is TRBJ1-3; weak D call: TRBD1 (5 bases). V lost 3 bases and J 0 bases, leaving 9 bases between the germline ends. This CDR3 is built from 14 residues. Germline CDR1 and CDR2: GTSNPN and SVGIG (reference sequence). The chain's CDR3 is CAWRKGNSGNTIYF. The CDR3 region has the DNA TGTGCCTGGAGAAAGGGGAACTCTGGAAACACCATATATTTT.

The rearrangement uses TRBV27 and TRBJ1-6; D is perhaps TRBD1 (6 bases). Germline V lookup: CDR1 MNHEY, CDR2 SMNVEV (reference sequence). Trimming removed 5 bases from V and 13 bases from J, with 21 bases in between. The CDR3 consists of 15 residues. CDR3 sequence reads: CASSKQGPGPFPLHF. DNA of the CDR3: TGTGCCAGCAGTAAACAGGGTCCGGGTCCCTTTCCCCTCCACTTT.

This chain links TRBV7-8 with TRBJ1-1; weak D call: TRBD1 (5 bases). Trimming removed 2 bases from V and 0 bases from J, with 13 bases in between. The length of the CDR3 is 16 residues. Germline V gene lookup returns CDR1 SGHVS and CDR2 FQNEAQ. As DNA, the CDR3 is TGTGCCAGCAGCTTAACCCTAGGACAACTGAACACTGAAGCTTTCTTT. Translating gives CASSLTLGQLNTEAFF.

The V call is TRBV11-3, the J call TRBJ2-7; D possibly corresponds to TRBD2 (6 bases). V was cut by 4 bases and J by 0 bases, with 7 bases left in between. Germline CDR1 SGHNT, CDR2 YENEEA. This CDR3 has 13 amino acids. The CDR3 nucleotides read TGTGCCAGCAGCTCGGAGGGCTCCTACGAGCAGTACTTC. It encodes CASSSEGSYEQYF.

The chain links TRBV7-9 to TRBJ2-7; no reliable D call. Germline values: CDR1 SEHNR, CDR2 FQNEAQ (reference sequence). The V end lost 6 bases, the J end lost 2 bases, and 8 bases lay between the germline ends. The CDR3 covers 12 residues. CDR3 DNA: TGTGCCAGCAGTCAGAACCCCTACGAGCAGTACTTC. This translates into CASSQNPYEQYF.

The V gene is TRBV19, the J gene TRBJ1-4, with unresolved D. The V gene lost 5 bases and the J gene lost 4 bases, with 8 bases spanning the gap. The CDR3 loop spans 13 amino acids. From germline, CDR1 is LNHDA and CDR2 SQIVND (reference sequence). In DNA, the CDR3 is TGTGCCAGTAGTCCTTCCCTTAATGAAAAACTGTTTTTT. Translating gives CASSPSLNEKLFF.

V usage is TRBV19 and J usage is TRBJ1-2; 9 bases align to TRBD1. V trimming: 8 bases; J trimming: 2 bases; junction bases outside the gene matches: 3. The CDR3 runs to 13 residues. Germline V gene data show CDR1 as LNHDA and CDR2 as SQIVND (reference sequence). The CDR3: CASLDRGNYGYTF. Written as DNA, the CDR3 is TGTGCCAGTCTGGACAGGGGAAACTATGGCTACACCTTC.

The chain joins TRBV6-2 or TRBV6-3 to TRBJ1-1; D is unresolved. The CDR3 consists of 13 residues. V shed 2 bases and J shed 3 bases, with 7 bases lying between them. Germline CDR1 reads MNHEY; CDR2 reads SVGEGT. The CDR3 region is CASSYNGYTEAFF. In nucleotides, the CDR3 is TGTGCCAGCAGTTACAACGGGTACACTGAAGCTTTCTTT.